What follows are 25 T cell receptor beta chains derived from one specimen sequenced in a study of patients with pleural tuberculosis. TCRdb independently ran MiXCR on the reads; one entry per CDR3 protein. Of under 65,000 distinct CDR3 sequences listed, 5.5% to 8% are singletons. These receptors all stem from a human donor with pleural tuberculosis.

This clonotype was observed many times. This sequence joins TRBV7-1 and TRBJ2-1, with 8 nucleotides matching TRBD2. TRBV7-1 is an ORF for which the function is uncertain. The CDR3 sequence is 17 residues long. V lost 3 bases and J lost 7; bases outside the gene matches: 14. CDR3 in DNA: TGTGCCAGCAGCTCCCCCCTTGGCGGGAGGTTAGTAAATGAGCAGTTCTTC. Translation gives CASSSPLGGRLVNEQFF.

This clonotype was seen ten or more times. The chain uses TRBV6-1 and TRBJ2-3; a weak D match, TRBD2 (5 bases). The CDR3 loop spans 14 amino acids. Looked up from germline, CDR1 is MNHNS and CDR2 is SASEGT. The V gene lost 6 bases and the J gene lost 4 bases, with 14 bases spanning the gap. The CDR3 is CASRADSEADTQYF. CDR3 nucleotide sequence: TGTGCCAGCAGGGCAGATTCGGAGGCAGATACGCAGTATTTT.

This clonotype was recorded many times. The chain joins TRBV20-1 to TRBJ2-7, with TRBD2 matching over 8 bases. Germline loops: CDR1 DFQATT, CDR2 SNEGSKA (reference sequence). The CDR3 extends over 14 amino acids. V lost 1 base, J lost 2 bases, and 4 bases stayed unmatched. The CDR3 is CSARALAGTYEQYV. In DNA form, the CDR3 reads TGCAGTGCTAGAGCTTTAGCGGGGACCTACGAGCAGTACGTC.

In this sample, this clonotype turned up a few times. V is TRBV12-3 or TRBV12-4 and J is TRBJ2-3; unclear D gene. The CDR3 spans 11 residues. The V end lost 4 bases, the J end lost 10 bases, and 9 bases lay between the germline ends. CDR3 sequence: CASSSDWAQYF. The DNA of the CDR3 is TGTGCCAGCAGTTCAGATTGGGCGCAGTATTTT.

Many counts were recorded for this clonotype. J is TRBJ1-1 and V is TRBV19; D possibly corresponds to TRBD1 (5 bases). Germline CDR1 is LNHDA and CDR2 is SQIVND (reference sequence). V was clipped by 3 bases and J by 4 bases, with 9 bases between them. The CDR3 runs 13 residues. The CDR3, as DNA: TGTGCCAGTAGTATCGCAGGGACCACTGAAGCTTTCTTT. This encodes CASSIAGTTEAFF.

This clonotype was counted at least ten times. The V and J genes are TRBV6-1 and TRBJ1-1; TRBD1 aligns across 9 bases. Germline V gene lookup returns CDR1 MNHNS and CDR2 SASEGT. The trim removed 6 bases at V and 5 bases at J, leaving 7 bases unmatched. The CDR3 is 14 residues long. This chain's CDR3 is CASRRTGGGTEAFF. CDR3 nucleotide sequence: TGTGCCAGCAGACGAACAGGGGGCGGGACTGAAGCTTTCTTT.

This clonotype was seen only a few times. A much larger clone lies one base from this, so it may be a read error. The CDR3 DNA follows: TGTGCCATCAGACCCAGCCTTAGGGACACTGAAGCTTTCTTT. Translated, it gives CAIRPSLRDTEAFF. V gene TRBV10-3 combines with J gene TRBJ1-1; no clear D. CDR1 is ENHRY, CDR2 SYGVKD, per germline. CDR3 size: 14 residues. Trimming removed 6 bases at V and 3 bases at J, with 14 bases between.

At least ten counts were recorded for this clonotype. The V and J genes are TRBV7-6 and TRBJ2-7; 7 bases fit TRBD1. This CDR3 is built from 13 residues. The germline V gene encodes CDR1 SGHVS and CDR2 FNYEAQ. With V trimmed by 5 bases and J by 4 bases, 5 bases remained unmatched. The CDR3 loop is CASSVGQVYEQYF. The CDR3 DNA reads as TGTGCCAGCAGCGTAGGACAGGTATACGAGCAGTACTTC.

This clonotype has a count of ten or more. The chain couples TRBV20-1 to TRBJ2-5; D is unresolved. The germline V gene has CDR1 DFQATT and CDR2 SNEGSKA (reference sequence). There are 11 residues in the CDR3. V was pared by 3 bases and J by 5 bases, with 7 bases between. In DNA form, the CDR3 reads TGCAGTGCTAGTTTATTGGAGACCCAGTACTTC. Residues: CSASLLETQYF.

This clonotype was counted many times. The chain links TRBV11-2 to TRBJ2-7; D unclear. This CDR3 comprises 11 residues. Germline V gives CDR1 SGHAT, CDR2 FQNNGV. Trimming left V 3 bases short and J 6 bases short, with 6 bases between. Here the CDR3 reads CASSFGPEQYF. The CDR3 bases are TGTGCCAGCAGCTTCGGTCCCGAGCAGTACTTC.

This clonotype was seen repeatedly, ten times or more. CDR3 sequence reads: CSAYNGRTLYNEQFF. In DNA, the CDR3 is TGCAGTGCTTACAACGGACGGACACTCTACAATGAGCAGTTCTTC. The V gene is TRBV20-1, the J gene TRBJ2-1; D is possibly TRBD1 (5 bases). The germline V gene encodes CDR1 DFQATT and CDR2 SNEGSKA (reference sequence). V gave up 5 bases and J gave up 3 bases, with 17 bases separating them. The CDR3 consists of 15 residues.

This clonotype was observed at least ten times. This rearrangement joins TRBV13 to TRBJ2-1, with TRBD2 matching 8 bases. Germline V lookup: CDR1 PRHDT, CDR2 FYEKMQ (reference sequence). With 5 bases clipped from V and 5 bases from J, the junction kept 8 bases outside the gene matches. This CDR3 contains 15 residues. The CDR3 sequence: CASSSAVAGNNEQFF. The CDR3 nucleotides are TGTGCCAGCAGCAGCGCAGTAGCGGGAAACAATGAGCAGTTCTTC.

This clonotype was observed at least ten times. The chain is built from TRBV6-2 or TRBV6-3 and TRBJ2-1; 9 bases map to TRBD1. Losses at the gene ends were 0 bases for V and 6 bases for J; bases not matched to a gene: 9. Germline lookup yields CDR1 MNHEY and CDR2 SVGEGT. CDR3 length: 17 amino acids. CDR3 in amino acids: CASSYSDRTGVPNEQFF. Here the CDR3 DNA reads TGTGCCAGCAGTTACTCGGATCGGACAGGGGTCCCCAATGAGCAGTTCTTC.

This clonotype was counted only a few times. The genes are TRBV5-1 and TRBJ2-3; TRBD2 is a possible D gene (6 bases). Germline CDR1 and CDR2: SGHRS and YFSETQ. V dropped 0 bases and J dropped 5 bases, with 13 bases sitting between them. The CDR3 consists of 15 residues. The CDR3 bases are TGCGCCAGCAGCTTGGAGACGGGAGCTGTAGATACGCAGTATTTT. Its protein product is CASSLETGAVDTQYF.

This clonotype was observed at least ten times. The V gene is TRBV28, the J gene TRBJ2-5, with TRBD2 identical over 10 bases. The CDR3 runs 15 residues. CDR1 and CDR2 (germline): MDHEN, SYDVKM. V was clipped by 4 bases and J by 5 bases; unmatched bases: 7. The CDR3 DNA follows: TGTGCCAGCAGTTCCCTAGCGGGAGCCTCGGAGACCCAGTACTTC. Protein sequence: CASSSLAGASETQYF.

This clonotype was observed at least ten times. The rearrangement uses TRBV10-3 and TRBJ2-1; 8 nucleotides match TRBD2. The junction had 5 bases not matched to a gene; V was cut back by 7 bases and J by 0 bases. The germline CDR1 and CDR2 sequences are ENHRY and SYGVKD. The CDR3 is 15 amino acids. CDR3 region: CAIKRSGSSYNEQFF. CDR3 nucleotide sequence: TGTGCCATCAAACGAAGCGGGAGCTCCTACAATGAGCAGTTCTTC.

This clonotype showed up just a few times. The V and J genes are TRBV29-1 and TRBJ2-3; D tentatively fits TRBD1 or TRBD2 (5 bases each). In germline, CDR1 is SQVTM, CDR2 ANQGSEA. Trimming stripped 7 bases from V and 3 bases from J, with 14 bases between. CDR3 size: 13 residues. This CDR3 is CSGKIGATDTQYF. The CDR3 nucleotides read TGCAGCGGTAAAATCGGGGCAACAGATACGCAGTATTTT.

This clonotype came up many times. The chain recombines TRBV28 with TRBJ1-2; D is unclear. V lost 4 bases and J 5 bases, leaving 20 bases between the germline ends. The CDR3 has 16 residues. Germline V CDR1 and CDR2: MDHEN, SYDVKM. This chain's CDR3 is CASSSPWTGSGYGYTF. In DNA form, the CDR3 reads TGTGCCAGCAGTTCCCCCTGGACCGGGTCGGGGTATGGCTACACCTTC.

A remark on this clonotype: This could be a read error, since a much larger clone is one nucleotide away. The CDR3 protein is CANSQRWTGDGYTF. In DNA, the CDR3 is TGTGCCAACAGCCAGAGATGGACAGGGGATGGCTACACCTTC. This chain links TRBV4-2 with TRBJ1-2; 9 bases match TRBD1. CDR3 length equals 14 residues. CDR1 is LGHNA, CDR2 YNFKEQ, per germline.

This clonotype came up many times. The V call is TRBV11-2, the J call TRBJ1-1; D is perhaps TRBD1 (6 bases). This CDR3 comprises 15 residues. CDR1 and CDR2 from the germline V gene are SGHAT and FQNNGV. The V and J ends lost 5 bases and 1 base respectively, with 14 bases between them. Here the CDR3 reads CASSTGPRGNTEAFF. The CDR3 DNA reads as TGTGCCAGCAGCACAGGGCCCAGGGGGAACACTGAAGCTTTCTTT.

This clonotype was seen at least ten times. The chain employs TRBV7-3 and TRBJ2-3; 12 bases are shared with TRBD2. CDR3 length equals 15 residues. CDR1 SGHTA and CDR2 FQGTGA come from the germline V gene. The trim removed 1 base at V and 6 bases at J, leaving 2 bases unmatched. The CDR3 coding sequence is TGTGCCAGCAGCTTAAGACTAGCGGGAGCGGATACGCAGTATTTT. Its translation: CASSLRLAGADTQYF.

This clonotype was seen repeatedly, ten times or more. The CDR3 DNA reads TGTGCCAGCAGTGGTATTGGGGGGCCCACTCCTCAGCCCCAGCATTTT. Its protein is CASSGIGGPTPQPQHF. The chain is built from TRBV2 and TRBJ1-5, with TRBD1 as a possible D gene (6 bases). V dropped 4 bases and J dropped 6 bases, with 19 bases sitting between them. The CDR3 length is 16 residues. In germline, CDR1 is SNHLY, CDR2 FYNNEI.

This clonotype was detected many times. The chain has TRBV25-1 and TRBJ2-1; D ambiguous. The V end was cut by 4 bases, the J end by 0 bases, with 4 bases between. Per the germline V gene, CDR1 is MGHDK and CDR2 is SYGVNS. The CDR3 has 13 residues. In DNA form, the CDR3 reads TGTGCCAGCAGTGTAGGCTCCTACAATGAGCAGTTCTTC. It encodes CASSVGSYNEQFF.

This clonotype was detected ten times or more. This chain joins TRBV12-3 or TRBV12-4 and TRBJ2-1, with TRBD2 matching over 12 bases. After removal of 6 bases from V and 0 bases from J, the junction contained 0 bases not matched to a gene. This CDR3 region has 15 residues. The CDR3 DNA follows: TGTGCCAGCAGGACTAGCGGGGGCTCCTACAATGAGCAGTTCTTC. Amino acid sequence: CASRTSGGSYNEQFF.

The sample holds many counts of this clonotype. The V gene is TRBV4-1, the J gene TRBJ2-3, with D maybe TRBD2 (6 bases). CDR3 size: 16 residues. Germline CDR1 reads MGHRA; CDR2 reads YSYEKL. V was clipped by 0 bases and J by 3 bases, with 13 bases between them. CDR3 amino acids: CASSQDRSGGTDTQYF. CDR3 bases: TGCGCCAGCAGCCAAGATAGGTCAGGAGGGACAGATACGCAGTATTTT.